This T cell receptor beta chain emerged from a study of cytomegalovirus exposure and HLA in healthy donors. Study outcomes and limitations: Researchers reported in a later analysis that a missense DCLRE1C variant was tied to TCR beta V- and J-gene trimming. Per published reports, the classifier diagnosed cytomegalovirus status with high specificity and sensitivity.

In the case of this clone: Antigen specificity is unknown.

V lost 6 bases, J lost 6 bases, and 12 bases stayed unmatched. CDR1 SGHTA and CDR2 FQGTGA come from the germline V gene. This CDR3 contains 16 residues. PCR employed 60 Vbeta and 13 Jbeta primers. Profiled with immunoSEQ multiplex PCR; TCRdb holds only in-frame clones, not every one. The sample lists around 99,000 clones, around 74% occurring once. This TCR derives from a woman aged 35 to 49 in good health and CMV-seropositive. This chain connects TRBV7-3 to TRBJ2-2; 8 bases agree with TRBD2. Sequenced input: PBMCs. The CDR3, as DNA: TGTGCCAGCAGTTCGGCCGGGGGGGCCGGCTCCGGGGAGCTGTTTTTT. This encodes CASSSAGGAGSGELFF.